The present entry profiles one TCR beta chain with its context. Its antigen is not identified. This sample was taken from a study of T cell responses to AZD1222 COVID-19 vaccine. Study-wide points: None of the repertoires were sampled until the peak T cell response had passed. Donors were mostly white British, more females; clonal diversity possibly underestimated. Researchers report vaccine-associated CD4 TCRs spanning spike, with dominance at 160-218 and 743-854.

CDR1 LNHDA and CDR2 SQIVND come from the germline V gene (reference sequence). The CDR3 is 18 amino acids. Trimming shortened V by 3 bases and J by 4 bases, and 22 bases separated the two germline ends. Assay: immunoSEQ multiplex PCR; the TCRdb copy retains only in-frame clones and omits some. The sample has about 200,000 clones; around nine tenths are singletons. Sequences were derived from peripheral blood, sampled 28 days after the second dose of the MenACWY control vaccine. The chain couples TRBV19 to TRBJ1-5; D perhaps matches TRBD1 (5 bases). The sequence was obtained from an adult who received the MenACWY meningococcal vaccine as a control. The DNA of the CDR3 is TGTGCCAGTAGTATTTTATCTTTCGGGGCGTCGGGGAATCAGCCCCAGCATTTT. Protein product: CASSILSFGASGNQPQHF.